This is a list of T cell receptor beta chains from one sample in a study of blood T cells in healthy people across ages. TCRdb used MiXCR to reprocess the 5' RACE reads, holding one entry per CDR3 protein. The repertoire consists of 600,000 to 1,000,000 distinct CDR3 sequences, with about three fifths occurring once and the leading ten covering about 20%. The material sequenced was blood. Source of these receptors: a man aged 25-45 years in good health. Both conserved end residues are part of each CDR3. Each record gives: V gene, D gene, J gene, clone size, CDR3 protein, CDR3 DNA. A D gene is named only where the DNA matches it firmly. Clone size is not always given. Where it is, it says once, few, many or a class for expanded clones.

TRBV6-1,-,TRBJ1-2,-,CASSEGALDGYTF,TGTGCCAGCAGTGAGGGGGCATTAGATGGCTACACCTTC
TRBV20-1,TRBD1,TRBJ2-1,-,CSARPPRDRGKNEQFF,TGCAGTGCTAGACCACCGAGGGACAGGGGAAAGAATGAGCAGTTCTTC
TRBV7-2,-,TRBJ1-5,-,CASSLGGRGPHQPQHF,TGTGCCAGCAGCTTAGGGGGCAGGGGTCCCCATCAGCCCCAGCATTTT
TRBV7-9,TRBD2,TRBJ2-1,-,CASSPPGLAGIEQFF,TGTGCCAGCAGCCCCCCGGGACTAGCGGGAATTGAGCAGTTCTTC
TRBV3-1,TRBD2,TRBJ2-1,-,CASSVGLEYNEQFF,TGTGCCAGCAGCGTGGGACTAGAATACAATGAGCAGTTCTTC
TRBV5-1,TRBD2,TRBJ2-7,once,CASSSGSGDPSYEQYF,TGCGCCAGCAGCTCGGGCAGCGGGGATCCGTCCTACGAGCAGTACTTC
TRBV5-1,TRBD2,TRBJ2-3,-,CASRVAGSSTDTQYF,TGCGCCAGCAGGGTAGCGGGATCGAGCACAGATACGCAGTATTTT
TRBV20-1,TRBD2,TRBJ2-7,-,CSAREPLVREGLAYEQYF,TGCAGTGCTAGAGAACCCTTAGTGCGGGAGGGCCTGGCCTACGAGCAGTACTTC
TRBV20-1,-,TRBJ2-6,-,CSARRPETGANVLTF,TGCAGTGCTAGGCGGCCGGAGACTGGGGCCAACGTCCTGACTTTC
TRBV9,-,TRBJ2-3,few,CASRETGKYTDTQYF,TGTGCCAGCAGAGAAACCGGGAAATACACAGATACGCAGTATTTT
TRBV12-3/TRBV12-4,-,TRBJ2-5,-,CASSPRGSGETQYF,TGTGCCAGCAGCCCCAGGGGTTCCGGAGAGACCCAGTACTTC